This TCR beta chain was obtained from a study of blood T cell repertoires in COVID-19. Study background: The United States, Italy and Spain provided the acute and convalescent COVID-19 samples. T cells, B-cell-depleted T cells, or PBMCs supplied cDNA or gDNA.

In terms of age and location, participants ranged from roughly 18 to 100 years and lived in about 25 US areas. CDR1 KGHSH and CDR2 LQKENI come from the germline V gene. The CDR3 has 15 residues. V lost 4 bases to trimming and J lost 0 bases, with 10 bases between them. Per the study methods: Reference gene primers were amplified, and this amplification served to estimate nucleated cell counts. Measured with immunoSEQ multiplex PCR; TCRdb has only the in-frame clones, and not every one. From that table come the V and J calls and clone size; the DNA was used to work out D and trimming. Altogether approximately 140,000 clones are present, approximately 84% being singletons, with the ten largest covering nearly 3.5%.

The TCR was taken from a woman in her forties or fifties with acute COVID-19. Sequences were obtained from PBMCs or T cells enriched from blood (not recorded which). This chain joins TRBV18 and TRBJ2-1, with no clear D. The CDR3 reads CASSQPASSYNEQFF. For the CDR3, the DNA is TGTGCCAGCTCACAACCTGCGAGCTCCTACAATGAGCAGTTCTTC.